Given below is one T cell receptor beta chain in context. This record belongs to a study of Ad26.COV2.S vaccination and SARS-CoV-2 variants. Overall study: Into the muscle, Ad26.COV2.S was dosed once or twice, 56 days apart.

This CDR3 is built from 15 residues. Germline lookup yields CDR1 MNHEY and CDR2 SVGEGT. Unmatched junction bases numbered 8, after V lost 6 bases and J lost 4 bases. Clones were sequenced by immunoSEQ multiplex PCR, and TCRdb holds only the in-frame ones, with some missing. Of some 400,000 clones listed, 89% are singletons. Treatment described: about 20 received Ad26.COV2.S at low or high dose, single or two shots; 5 received placebo; per-sample allocation not given. It was on day 63 after the first vaccine or placebo injection that samples were taken. This chain uses TRBV6-2 or TRBV6-3 with TRBJ2-1; 8 bases align to TRBD1. The receptor was derived from a person between 18 and 60 years old who received the Ad26.COV2.S COVID-19 vaccine or a placebo. This material consisted of peripheral blood, taken in a trial of Ad26.COV2.S vaccine versus placebo. CDR3 region: CASSLRDRWYNEQFF. CDR3 in DNA: TGTGCCAGCAGCCTCCGGGACAGGTGGTACAATGAGCAGTTCTTC.